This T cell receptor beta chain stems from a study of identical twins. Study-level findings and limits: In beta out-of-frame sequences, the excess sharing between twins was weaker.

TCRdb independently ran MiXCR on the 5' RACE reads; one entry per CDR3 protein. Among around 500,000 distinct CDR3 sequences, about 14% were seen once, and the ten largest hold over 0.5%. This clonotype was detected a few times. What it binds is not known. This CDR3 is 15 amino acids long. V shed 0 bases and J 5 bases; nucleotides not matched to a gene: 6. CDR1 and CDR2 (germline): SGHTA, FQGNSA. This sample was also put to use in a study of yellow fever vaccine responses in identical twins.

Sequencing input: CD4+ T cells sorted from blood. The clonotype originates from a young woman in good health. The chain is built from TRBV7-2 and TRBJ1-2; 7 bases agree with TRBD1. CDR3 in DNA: TGTGCCAGCAGCTTAGCAGCAGGGGGTGTTTATGGCTACACCTTC. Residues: CASSLAAGGVYGYTF.